Listed below are T cell receptor beta chains from one sample, sequenced in a study of metastatic and nonmetastatic thyroid tumors. TCRdb redid the clone calls on the PCR reads using MiXCR. The table shows under 30,000 clones, with under 4.5% occurring only once. The sample taken for sequencing was blood. These receptors were obtained from a female donor with papillary thyroid cancer or a benign thyroid nodule (not recorded which). Some clones in this sample may be carry-over from other donors' samples. Both conserved end residues are part of each CDR3. Fields, in order: V gene, D gene, clone size, J gene, CDR3 DNA, CDR3 protein. A D gene is named only where the DNA matches it firmly. Part of the rows lack a size; the others show once, few, many or a class for expanded clones.

>TRBV18|TRBD2|many|TRBJ2-5
TGTGCCAGCTCACCATGGCTAGCGGGAGGAGTGTTAGAGACCCAGTACTTC
CASSPWLAGGVLETQYF
>TRBV6-2/TRBV6-3|-|-|TRBJ1-1
TGTGCCAGTGGTCCCGGGGGTCGGAACACTGAAGCTTTCTTT
CASGPGGRNTEAFF
>TRBV14|-|many|TRBJ2-2
TGTGCCAGCAGCCGTACTAGTGTCGTGGGGGAGCTGTTTTTT
CASSRTSVVGELFF
>TRBV2|TRBD2|many|TRBJ2-3
TGTGCCAGCAGGCTGACTAGCGGGAACCCCACAGATACGCAGTATTTT
CASRLTSGNPTDTQYF
>TRBV15|-|medium-sized|TRBJ1-2
TGTGCCACCAGCAGAGCAGGCTTCAACTATGGCTACACCTTC
CATSRAGFNYGYTF
>TRBV6-2/TRBV6-3|-|-|TRBJ2-1
TGTGCCAGCAGTGTCAATGAGCAGTTCTTC
CASSVNEQFF
>TRBV7-8|TRBD2|many|TRBJ2-7
TGTGCCAGCAGCACGGGACTAGCGGGGTCCTACGAGCAGTACTTC
CASSTGLAGSYEQYF
>TRBV18|-|-|TRBJ2-1
TGTGCCAGCTCCCCTAAAGGGACGGTTTCCTACAATGAGCAGTTCTTC
CASSPKGTVSYNEQFF
>TRBV12-3/TRBV12-4|-|few|TRBJ2-2
TGTGCCAGCAGTTTAAGTGGCCCCGGGGGGGAGCTGTTTTTT
CASSLSGPGGELFF
>TRBV28|-|many|TRBJ1-1
TGTGCCAGCACCCCGCCGAGAGCTACTTCCACTGAAGCTTTCTTT
CASTPPRATSTEAFF
>TRBV20-1|TRBD2|few|TRBJ2-7
TGCAGTGCTCGACCCCCAGGACTAGCGGGAGCCTACGAGCAGTACTTC
CSARPPGLAGAYEQYF
>TRBV7-9|TRBD1|many|TRBJ1-2
TGTGCCAGCAGCCCGGGACAGGGGGCTTATGGCTACACCTTC
CASSPGQGAYGYTF
>TRBV7-2|-|-|TRBJ1-4
TGTGCCAGCAGCTTAAATCTCCACCCAGGCACTACAACTAATGAAAAACTGTTTTTT
CASSLNLHPGTTTNEKLFF
>TRBV12-3/TRBV12-4|-|few|TRBJ2-7
TGCGCCAGCAGTCACGGGGAGGCCCACGAGCAGCACTTC
CASSHGEAHEQHF
>TRBV12-3/TRBV12-4|TRBD2|medium-sized|TRBJ2-1
TGTGCCAGCAGTTTAGGACTAGCGGGGGCCCACAATGAGCAGTTCTTC
CASSLGLAGAHNEQFF
>TRBV12-3/TRBV12-4|-|many|TRBJ1-5
TGTGCCAGCAGCCGGACTGATGTTAGCAATCAGCCCCAGCATTTT
CASSRTDVSNQPQHF
>TRBV15|-|many|TRBJ2-3
TGTGCCACCAGCTCGGCCCCTCGGGACCGGTTGAATACGCAGTATTTT
CATSSAPRDRLNTQYF
>TRBV7-6|-|many|TRBJ2-7
TGTGCCAGCAGCTCGACTGGGGGGTACGAGCAGTACTTC
CASSSTGGYEQYF
>TRBV5-1|TRBD1|few|TRBJ2-1
TGCGCCAGCAGCTTGGGCCCGACAGGGCAGGGTGAGCAGTCCTTC
CASSLGPTGQGEQSF
>TRBV5-1|TRBD2|many|TRBJ2-1
TGCGCCAGCAGGTTGGGGACTAGCGGGAGATGGGGCAATGAGCAGTTCTTC
CASRLGTSGRWGNEQFF
>TRBV7-2|TRBD1|-|TRBJ1-2
TGTGCCAGCAGCTTATCGACAGGGAACTATGGCTACACCTTC
CASSLSTGNYGYTF
>TRBV6-1|-|medium-sized|TRBJ2-3
TGTGCCAGCAGTGAAGGACGGATCTTAGATACGCAGTATTTT
CASSEGRILDTQYF
>TRBV2|TRBD1|few|TRBJ2-3
TGTGCCAGCAGTGGGGACAGGACGAGCACAGATACGCAGTATTTT
CASSGDRTSTDTQYF
>TRBV20-1|TRBD1|few|TRBJ1-1
TGCAGTGCTAGCAGGGGGACGTCTGAAGCTTTCTTT
CSASRGTSEAFF
>TRBV9|-|-|TRBJ2-7
TGTGCCAGCAGCGTAGCAGGGTTC
CASSVAGF
>TRBV28|TRBD2|few|TRBJ2-3
TGTGCCAGCAGTTCGGCGGGGGGGGGTAGACGTACGCAGTATTTT
CASSSAGGGRRTQYF
>TRBV10-3|TRBD2|many|TRBJ2-5
TGTGCCATCAGTGACGTAGCGGGGAGAGGAGAGACCCAGTACTTC
CAISDVAGRGETQYF
>TRBV10-2|TRBD2|-|TRBJ2-1
TGCGCCAGCAGGCACGGGAGGGCGGACGGGGGCGATGAGCAGTTCTTC
CASRHGRADGGDEQFF
>TRBV5-4|-|many|TRBJ2-1
TGTGCCAGCAGCTTAAGTCACTCCTACAATGAGCAGTTCTTC
CASSLSHSYNEQFF
>TRBV9|-|-|TRBJ1-2
TGTGCCAGCAGCGTGGGGTTAGCTAACTATGGCTACACCTTC
CASSVGLANYGYTF
>TRBV7-9|TRBD1|-|TRBJ1-2
TGTGCCAGCAGCAATACAGGGGGGCGAGGAGACTATGGCTACACCTTC
CASSNTGGRGDYGYTF
>TRBV27|-|few|TRBJ2-2
TGTGCCAGCAGTTTTTTAGTGGAGCTGTTTTTT
CASSFLVELFF
>TRBV18|-|-|TRBJ2-7
TGTGCCAGCCCACCAAACTATGGTAGCGGTGAGCAGTACTTC
CASPPNYGSGEQYF
>TRBV28|-|medium-sized|TRBJ1-1
TGTGCCAGCAGTATTCAGAAGAACACTGAAGCTTTCTTT
CASSIQKNTEAFF
>TRBV6-4|-|-|TRBJ2-3
TGTGCCAGCAGTGACTCTTTCGGTAGCACAGATACGCAGTATTTT
CASSDSFGSTDTQYF
>TRBV6-2/TRBV6-3|-|many|TRBJ1-2
TGTGCCAGCAGTTACTCGACCGAATATGGCTACACCTTC
CASSYSTEYGYTF
>TRBV2|-|-|TRBJ1-5
TGTGCCAGCAAGACCGGGAAAGGGGGGCAGACCCAGCATTTT
CASKTGKGGQTQHF
>TRBV7-3|TRBD2|-|TRBJ2-1
TGTGCCAGCAGCATTCAAAGTGGGAGGGCCCTCAATGAGCAGTTCTTC
CASSIQSGRALNEQFF
>TRBV30|-|few|TRBJ1-2
TGTGCCTACCGGGGGGGACTCTATGGCTACACCTTC
CAYRGGLYGYTF
>TRBV28|-|-|TRBJ2-6
TGTGCCAGCAGCTCCGGACAGAGGGGGGCCAACGTCCTGACTTTC
CASSSGQRGANVLTF
>TRBV7-9|-|few|TRBJ2-7
TGTGCCAGCAGAGAAGGAGTAACAACAGGCGAGCAGTACTTC
CASREGVTTGEQYF
>TRBV28|TRBD1|many|TRBJ2-7
TGTGCCAGCAGTTTATTGGTGTCTAAGGGGGCATTTAGGTACGAGCAGTACTTC
CASSLLVSKGAFRYEQYF